This TCR beta chain is drawn from a study of T-cell reconstitution after alpha-beta-depleted transplantation in children. This clonotype showed up just a few times. Its antigen remains unidentified. Regarding the study as a whole: Several hundred expanded graft clones reportedly were the source of alpha-beta T cells about two months after transplant. T-cell numbers and diversity one year post-transplant derived largely from freshly generated T cells. Recipient T cells and thymic progenitors that survived were the source of the high TCRbeta diversity seen at day 60 in some patients.

J was trimmed by 4 bases and V by 6 bases; bases with no gene match: 3. The CDR3 contains 13 residues. Germline V gene data show CDR1 as ENHRY and CDR2 as SYGVKD. TCRbeta library construction was performed incorporating unique molecular identifiers. TCRdb used MiXCR to reprocess the PCR reads, holding one entry per CDR3 protein. The profile shows 250,000 or so distinct CDR3 sequences, 24% of them singletons. The genes are TRBV10-3 and TRBJ1-5; 7 nucleotides line up with TRBD1. The sequences come from PBMCs, mostly from graft donor cells, collected 360 days after TCRalphabeta/CD19-depleted stem cell transplant. The receptor was isolated from a female patient aged 2-15 years who had a stem cell transplant for congenital amegakaryocytic thrombocytopenia, so the T cells may come from the graft donor. The CDR3 protein is CAISYRGNQPQHF. CDR3 in DNA: TGTGCCATCAGCTACAGGGGAAATCAGCCCCAGCATTTT.